This T cell receptor (beta chain) was observed in a study of Ad26.COV2.S vaccination and SARS-CoV-2 variants. The overall study: The authors gave Ad26.COV2.S intramuscularly, either once or twice 56 days apart.

This clone was observed a handful of times. As yet, its antigen is unknown. As for treatment: some 20 received Ad26.COV2.S at low or high dose, single or two shots; about five received placebo; per-sample allocation not given. Samples analyzed were those drawn on day 63 after the first vaccine or placebo injection. Findings and limits, study-wide: Spike-specific CD8+ and CD4+ T cell responses reportedly showed substantial breadth after vaccination.

TCRdb's table, derived via immunoSEQ multiplex PCR, lists solely in-frame clones and lacks some. The sample consists of some 340,000 clones, just under 85% of them appearing once. This TCR was sampled from a person aged 18-65 years who received the Ad26.COV2.S COVID-19 vaccine or a placebo. The sample was peripheral blood, taken in a trial of Ad26.COV2.S vaccine versus placebo.

The CDR3 is CASSLARAPNEKLFF. The CDR3 DNA is TGCGCCAGCAGCTTGGCCAGGGCCCCTAATGAAAAACTGTTTTTT. This chain uses TRBV5-1 with TRBJ1-4; a possible D gene is TRBD1 (5 bases). CDR1 and CDR2 (germline): SGHRS, YFSETQ. The CDR3 loop spans 15 amino acids. With 0 bases removed from V and 3 bases from J, the gap between germline ends came to 9 bases.